The T cell receptor beta chain described here comes from a study of T cell responses to AZD1222 COVID-19 vaccine. Study-level points and caveats: All repertoire sampling was performed exclusively after the peak T cell response. Within unmutated variant regions lay the reported targets of nearly half of spike-specific TCRs. The sample set comprised mostly white British donors with more females, and clonal diversity was possibly underestimated.

Using immunoSEQ multiplex PCR, the repertoire was profiled, and TCRdb retains in-frame clones only, with some absent. The sample consists of 150,000 to 200,000 clones, 85% to 90% of them appearing once. It was second doses at about 4 or about 12 weeks that were pooled. In regard to this clone: Its antigen is still unknown.

Germline V gene sequence: CDR1 MNHEY, CDR2 SVGAGI. Trimming shortened V by 4 bases and J by 4 bases, and 13 bases separated the two germline ends. The CDR3 covers 14 residues. This receptor was identified in an adult who received the AZD1222 COVID-19 vaccine. Specimen: peripheral blood, collected 28 days after the second AZD1222 dose. The rearrangement joins TRBV6-5 to TRBJ1-2; D is ambiguous. The CDR3 protein is CASSLGRLSYGYTF. CDR3 DNA sequence: TGTGCCAGCAGTTTGGGGAGGCTCTCCTATGGCTACACCTTC.